The source of this TCR beta chain is a study of T cells after yellow fever vaccination. Findings and caveats of the study: The presence of abundant clonotypes contaminating from the bulk population was possible in FACS-sorted repertoires. Detected again after the booster were most primary-vaccination clones, at roughly 95% CD4 and around 91% CD8. Clonotype sharing between CD4 and CD8 compartments was small.

This clonotype has a count of ten or more. Its antigen is not known. CDR3 size: 13 residues. Germline values: CDR1 SGHVS, CDR2 FNYEAQ. Deletions cut 3 bases from V and 2 bases from J, with 7 bases between. One entry per CDR3 protein, called by TCRdb with MiXCR from the 5' RACE reads. The table lists a few hundred thousand distinct CDR3 sequences, around an eighth of them singletons. This clonotype originated in a man aged 18 to 35 who received the YFV17D yellow fever vaccine. The specimen was CD4+ T cells sorted from PBMCs, collected 15 days after the yellow fever booster vaccination. This chain connects TRBV7-6 to TRBJ2-5; D gene uncertain. The CDR3 loop reads CASSLVLQETQYF. CDR3 in DNA: TGTGCCAGCAGCTTGGTCCTTCAAGAGACCCAGTACTTC. Combining the CDR3 with reference TRBV7-6 and TRBJ2-5 gives the whole variable domain GAGVSQSPRYKVTKRGQDVALRCDPISGHVSLYWYRQALGQGPEFLTYFNYEAQQDKSGLPNDRFSAERPEGSISTLTIQRTEQRDSAMYRCASSLVLQETQYFGPGTRLLVL.